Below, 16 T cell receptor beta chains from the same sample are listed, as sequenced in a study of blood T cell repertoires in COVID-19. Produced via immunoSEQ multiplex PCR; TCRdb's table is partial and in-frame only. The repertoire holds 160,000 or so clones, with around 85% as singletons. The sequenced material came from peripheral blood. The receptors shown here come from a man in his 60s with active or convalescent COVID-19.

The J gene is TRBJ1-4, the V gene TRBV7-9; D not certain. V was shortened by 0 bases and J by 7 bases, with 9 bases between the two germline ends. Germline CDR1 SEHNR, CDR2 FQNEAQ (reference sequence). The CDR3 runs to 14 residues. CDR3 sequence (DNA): TGTGCCAGCAGCTTAGCTGGAGTTAGTGAAAAACTGTTTTTT. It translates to CASSLAGVSEKLFF.

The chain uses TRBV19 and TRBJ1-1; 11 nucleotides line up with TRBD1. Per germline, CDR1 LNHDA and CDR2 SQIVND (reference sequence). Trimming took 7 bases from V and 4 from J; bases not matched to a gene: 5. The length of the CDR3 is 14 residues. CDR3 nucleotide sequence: TGTGCCAGTATCCGGACAGGGGGCCTCACTGAAGCTTTCTTT. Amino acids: CASIRTGGLTEAFF.

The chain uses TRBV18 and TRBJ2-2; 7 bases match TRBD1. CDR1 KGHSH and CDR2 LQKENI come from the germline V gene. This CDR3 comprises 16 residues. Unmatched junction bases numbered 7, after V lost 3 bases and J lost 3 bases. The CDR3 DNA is TGTGCCAGCTCACCGAGACAGGGAAGAGACACCGGGGAGCTGTTTTTT. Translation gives CASSPRQGRDTGELFF.

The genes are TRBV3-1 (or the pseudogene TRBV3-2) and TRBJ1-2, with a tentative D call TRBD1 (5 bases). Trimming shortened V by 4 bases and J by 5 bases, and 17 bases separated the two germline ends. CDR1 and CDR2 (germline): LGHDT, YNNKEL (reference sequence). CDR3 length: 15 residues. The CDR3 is CASSPLSTGFYGYTF. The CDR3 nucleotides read TGTGCCAGCAGCCCACTCTCCACAGGTTTTTATGGCTACACCTTC.

CDR3 region: CASSRDRGSKSSGELFF. The CDR3 DNA sequence: TGTGCCAGCAGCCGTGACAGGGGCAGCAAGAGCTCCGGGGAGCTGTTTTTT. The rearrangement links TRBV27 to TRBJ2-2; 8 bases match TRBD1. CDR1 MNHEY and CDR2 SMNVEV come from the germline V gene (reference sequence). CDR3 length: 17 amino acids. V dropped 6 bases and J dropped 6; count of bases not matched to a gene: 15.

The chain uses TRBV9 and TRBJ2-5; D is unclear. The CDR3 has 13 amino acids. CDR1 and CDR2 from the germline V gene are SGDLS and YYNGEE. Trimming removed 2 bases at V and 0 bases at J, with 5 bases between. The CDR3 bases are TGTGCCAGCAGCGTGGCTGACCAAGAGACCCAGTACTTC. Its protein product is CASSVADQETQYF. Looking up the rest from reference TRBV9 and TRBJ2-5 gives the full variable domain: DSGVTQTPKHLITATGQRVTLRCSPRSGDLSVYWYQQSLDQGLQFLIQYYNGEERAKGNILERFSAQQFPDLHSELNLSSLELGDSALYFCASSVADQETQYFGPGTRLLVL.

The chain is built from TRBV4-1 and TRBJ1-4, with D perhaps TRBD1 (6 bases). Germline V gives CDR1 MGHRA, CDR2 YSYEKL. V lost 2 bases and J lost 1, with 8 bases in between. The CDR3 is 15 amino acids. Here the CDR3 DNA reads TGCGCCAGCAGCCAACTCAGGGGAACTAATGAAAAACTGTTTTTT. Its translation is CASSQLRGTNEKLFF.

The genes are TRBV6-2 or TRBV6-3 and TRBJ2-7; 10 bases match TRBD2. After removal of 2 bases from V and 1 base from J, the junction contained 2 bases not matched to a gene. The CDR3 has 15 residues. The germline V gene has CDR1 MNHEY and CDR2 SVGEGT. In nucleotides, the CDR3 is TGTGCCAGCAGTTACGAGACTAGCGGGTCCTACGAGCAGTACTTC. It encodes CASSYETSGSYEQYF.

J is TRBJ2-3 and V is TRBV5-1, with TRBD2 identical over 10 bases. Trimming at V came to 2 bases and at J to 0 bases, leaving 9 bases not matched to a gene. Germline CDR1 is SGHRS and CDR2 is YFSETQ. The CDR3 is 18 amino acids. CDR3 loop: CASSLGSGGISSTDTQYF. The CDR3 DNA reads TGCGCCAGCAGCTTAGGTAGCGGGGGGATCTCTAGCACAGATACGCAGTATTTT.

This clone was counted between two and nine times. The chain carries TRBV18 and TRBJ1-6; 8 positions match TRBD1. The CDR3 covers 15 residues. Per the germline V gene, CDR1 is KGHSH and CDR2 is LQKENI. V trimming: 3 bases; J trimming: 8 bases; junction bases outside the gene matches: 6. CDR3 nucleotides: TGTGCCAGCTCACCCTTGACAGGGGCCGATTCACCCCTCCACTTT. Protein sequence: CASSPLTGADSPLHF.

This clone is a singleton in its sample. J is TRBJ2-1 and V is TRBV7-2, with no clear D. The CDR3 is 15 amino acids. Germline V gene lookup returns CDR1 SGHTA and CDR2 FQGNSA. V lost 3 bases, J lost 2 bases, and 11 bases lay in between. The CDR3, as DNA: TGTGCCAGCAGCTTCGACTCCCCACCCTACAATGAGCAGTTCTTC. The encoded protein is CASSFDSPPYNEQFF. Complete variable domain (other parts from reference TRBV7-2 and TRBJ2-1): GAGVSQSPSNKVTEKGKDVELRCDPISGHTALYWYRQSLGQGLEFLIYFQGNSAPDKSGLPSDRFSAERTGGSVSTLTIQRTQQEDSAVYLCASSFDSPPYNEQFFGPGTRLTVL.

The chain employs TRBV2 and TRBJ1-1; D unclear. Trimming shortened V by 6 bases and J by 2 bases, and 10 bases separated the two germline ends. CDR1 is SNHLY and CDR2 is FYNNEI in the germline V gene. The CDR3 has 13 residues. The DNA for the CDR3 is TGTGCCAGCAGCCGAGATCTCAACACTGAAGCTTTCTTT. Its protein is CASSRDLNTEAFF.

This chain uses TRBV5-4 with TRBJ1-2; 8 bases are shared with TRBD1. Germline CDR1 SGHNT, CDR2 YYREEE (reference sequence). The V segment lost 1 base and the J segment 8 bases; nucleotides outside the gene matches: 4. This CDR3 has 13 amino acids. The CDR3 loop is CASSLQGATGYTF. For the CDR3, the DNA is TGTGCCAGCAGCTTGCAGGGGGCGACGGGCTACACCTTC.

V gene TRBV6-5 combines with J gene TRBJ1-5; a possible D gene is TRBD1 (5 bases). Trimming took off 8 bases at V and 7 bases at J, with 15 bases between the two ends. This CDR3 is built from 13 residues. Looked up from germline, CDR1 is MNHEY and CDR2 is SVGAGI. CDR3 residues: CASGWGGGQPQHF. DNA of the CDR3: TGTGCCAGCGGCTGGGGGGGAGGCCAGCCCCAGCATTTT.

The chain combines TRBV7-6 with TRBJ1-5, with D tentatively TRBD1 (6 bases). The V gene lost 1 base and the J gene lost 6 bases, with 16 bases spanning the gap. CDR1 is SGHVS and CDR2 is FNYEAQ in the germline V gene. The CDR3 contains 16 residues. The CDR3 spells CASSLEGRGQGQPQHF. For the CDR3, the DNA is TGTGCCAGCAGCTTAGAGGGCAGGGGCCAGGGTCAGCCCCAGCATTTT.

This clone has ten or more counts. This CDR3 is CAGTGTDGYEQYF. DNA for the CDR3: TGTGCCGGGACCGGGACAGACGGCTACGAGCAGTACTTC. The V gene is TRBV7-9, the J gene TRBJ2-7; 7 bases line up with TRBD1. Germline loops: CDR1 SEHNR, CDR2 FQNEAQ (reference sequence). This CDR3 is 13 amino acids long. Unmatched junction bases numbered 10, after V lost 11 bases and J lost 3 bases.